These T cell receptor beta chains were read from a single sample in a study of blood T cells in healthy people across ages. Each CDR3 protein gets one entry after TCRdb re-called the 5' RACE reads with MiXCR. The table has roughly 700,000 distinct CDR3 sequences, roughly 25% seen once. The same data also contributed to another study, on T cells of mothers and their children.

The specimen sequenced was blood. Receptor source: a boy aged 5-17 years in good health. Each CDR3 is given with its conserved first and last residue. Fields, in order: V gene, J gene, CDR3 protein.

TRBV14	TRBJ2-5	CASSPGLAGAQRETQYF
TRBV29-1	TRBJ2-5	CSATRTGQETQYF
TRBV7-6	TRBJ2-1	CASSLGGLAGVNEQFF
TRBV29-1	TRBJ2-1	CSVEPDRIEQFF
TRBV27	TRBJ2-7	CASSLSGSSAEQYF
TRBV29-1	TRBJ2-1	CSVEDLGSGSTESYEQFF
TRBV2	TRBJ2-7	CASIDPSGSYEQYF
TRBV3-1	TRBJ1-4	CASSQQRTGALRNEKLFF
TRBV3-1	TRBJ2-2	CASSQGLAGALSTGELFF
TRBV20-1	TRBJ1-1	CSAGTGMNTEAFF
TRBV29-1	TRBJ1-2	CSAGQVNYGYTF
TRBV2	TRBJ2-1	CASSGGGYNEQFF
TRBV7-9	TRBJ1-4	CASSLALGEFDEKLFF
TRBV7-2	TRBJ2-7	CASSLEGSVSSSYEQYF
TRBV4-1	TRBJ2-7	CASSRLGASGSRGTYEQYF
TRBV6-1	TRBJ2-1	CASSDHTSGRYNEQFF
TRBV19	TRBJ2-7	CASRAPGQGSYEQYF
TRBV7-9	TRBJ2-3	CASSSTLRTDTQYF
TRBV15	TRBJ1-6	CATSRDLGTANSPLHF
TRBV19	TRBJ2-5	CASSSRLAGDQETQYF
TRBV29-1	NA	CSVEDTSVYEQYF
TRBV6-2/TRBV6-3	TRBJ2-1	CASGDRNEQFF
TRBV6-4	TRBJ2-5	CASRAPQAIQETQYF
TRBV20-1	TRBJ1-4	CSATSGQGTKKLFF
TRBV10-3	NA	CAIRMLAGDSYEQYF
TRBV7-2	TRBJ2-3	CASSSGLAGLSDTQYF
TRBV5-1	TRBJ2-7	CASPGTSAPYEQYF
TRBV7-8	TRBJ2-1	CASSSGLAGGSSYNEQFF
TRBV6-2/TRBV6-3	TRBJ1-1	CASGRSTEAFF
TRBV20-1	TRBJ2-3	CSASRLNTDTQYF
TRBV27	TRBJ2-5	CASLPPTSGEETQYF
TRBV7-2	TRBJ1-4	CASSLRGGPNEKLFF
TRBV24-1	TRBJ1-5	CATSDADRLGQPQHF
TRBV29-1	NA	CSVDVDNEQFF
TRBV20-1	TRBJ2-5	CSARRGGPVNSGRSETQYF
TRBV19	TRBJ1-5	CASSIGRVDQPQHF
TRBV3-1	TRBJ1-6	CASSQDNSNSPLHF
TRBV7-9	TRBJ2-4	CASRMGQADIQYF
TRBV29-1	TRBJ2-5	CSVAEGGKETQYF
TRBV29-1	TRBJ1-1	CSVGLRGGTEAFF
TRBV19	TRBJ1-3	CASREDTNSGNTIYF
TRBV5-1	TRBJ2-1	CASSSGTSAAYDEQFF
TRBV7-9	TRBJ2-5	CASSSTESGETQYF